These T cell receptor beta chains were read from a single sample in a study of CD8 T cells in ankylosing spondylitis. TCRdb itself ran the 5' RACE reads through MiXCR, one entry per CDR3 protein. The top ten clones hold roughly 23% of a sample with a few hundred thousand distinct CDR3 sequences, 8% to 11% of them seen once. The sample taken for sequencing was blood, either unsorted or a sorted T cell fraction (not recorded which). The receptors stem from a male donor with ankylosing spondylitis or in good health (not recorded which). CDR3s include the opening cysteine and the closing phenylalanine or tryptophan.

>TRBV12-3/TRBV12-4|TRBJ2-5
CASSLLGATVQETQYF
>TRBV5-6|TRBJ2-7
CASSLSWQGRGGNEQYF
>TRBV29-1|TRBJ1-1
CSVEDSGAPGAAFF
>TRBV7-9|TRBJ2-4
CASKRENIQYF
>TRBV20-1|TRBJ2-6
CSARDGRTGTGANVLTF
>TRBV20-1|TRBJ2-5
CSARDARAGETQYF
>TRBV5-5|TRBJ2-3
CASSLMAQGTDTQYF
>TRBV15|TRBJ1-5
CATSRQIDSSNQPQHF
>TRBV12-3/TRBV12-4|TRBJ1-3
CASAPAYSGNTIYF
>TRBV11-2|TRBJ2-3
CASSLRASGGTTDTQYF
>TRBV6-5|TRBJ1-5
CASMGSTGSQHF
>TRBV5-5|TRBJ1-6
CASSLGTGASPLHF
>TRBV9|TRBJ2-3
CASSVGPGPDTQYF
>TRBV10-3|TRBJ1-3
CAISESSGGHAGNTIYF
>TRBV18|TRBJ1-2
CASSQWDEPRGHGYTF
>TRBV20-1|TRBJ2-5
CSAPFTGGRETQYF
>TRBV6-4|TRBJ2-5
CASSESSITGTQYF
>TRBV7-7|TRBJ2-5
CASSSGTGEKTQYF
>TRBV20-1|TRBJ2-7
CSAGGQGDLSYEQYF
>TRBV12-3/TRBV12-4|TRBJ2-2
CASNNRDRTGELFF
>TRBV12-3/TRBV12-4|TRBJ1-5
CASSLGFNQPQHF
>TRBV20-1|TRBJ1-6
CSGFDRGSSPLHF
>TRBV7-8|TRBJ1-4
CASSLEGNEKLFF
>TRBV13|TRBJ2-1
CASSPRRDRGSYNEQFF
>TRBV5-1|TRBJ2-7
CASSTGQELGEQYF
>TRBV5-5|TRBJ2-3
CASSAWEASTDTQYF
>TRBV6-1|TRBJ1-2
CASSEAEGPYGYTF
>TRBV6-1|TRBJ2-1
CASRRTDRGVEQFF
>TRBV29-1|TRBJ2-1
CSVLGTSGASSYDEQFF
>TRBV5-6|TRBJ2-7
CASSWDRGSEQYF
>TRBV6-1|TRBJ2-2
CASSEIGGISTGELFF
>TRBV7-8|TRBJ2-5
CASSQTSLQETQYF
>TRBV20-1|TRBJ2-2
CSARDRTSQGSGTGELFF
>TRBV7-9|TRBJ2-4
CASSLGQKNIQYF
>TRBV5-1|TRBJ2-2
CASSLVGQNTGELFF
>TRBV29-1|TRBJ1-2
CSVHAGNYGYTF
>TRBV6-1|TRBJ1-2
CASTWTGITMAKGYTF
>TRBV5-1|TRBJ1-1
CASNRQSPQNTEAFF
>TRBV20-1|TRBJ1-6
CSARGTDNSPLHF
>TRBV29-1|TRBJ2-3
CSVDSGSEGMSTDTQYF
>TRBV2|TRBJ2-3
CASRAQLRAPRRDTQYF
>TRBV5-5|TRBJ1-1
CASSLAGLEAFF
>TRBV27|TRBJ2-1
CASSWGDSYNEQFF
>TRBV19|TRBJ1-5
CASSLNGVQAQHF